The 8 T cell receptor beta chains in this list originate from one sample, sequenced in a study of cytomegalovirus exposure and HLA in healthy donors. It was with 60 Vbeta and 13 Jbeta primers that the PCR ran. The assay was immunoSEQ multiplex PCR, and TCRdb's table has in-frame clones only and misses some. The sample data list over 110,000 clones. What was sequenced was PBMCs. The receptors were gathered from a male donor in good health and CMV-seronegative.

The chain carries TRBV28 and TRBJ2-7, with 8 bases fitting TRBD1. J was trimmed by 4 bases and V by 5 bases; bases with no gene match: 13. CDR1 and CDR2 from the germline V gene are MDHEN and SYDVKM. The CDR3 is made up of 16 amino acids. The chain's CDR3 is CASSGSVVRTGYEQYF. In DNA, the CDR3 is TGTGCCAGCAGTGGGAGCGTGGTTCGGACAGGGTACGAGCAGTACTTC.

This chain joins TRBV30 and TRBJ1-6; tentative D call: TRBD1 (5 bases). Trimming took off 8 bases at V and 4 bases at J, with 15 bases between the two ends. This CDR3 contains 14 residues. Germline CDR1 GTSNPN, CDR2 SVGIG (reference sequence). Here the CDR3 reads CATQGASYNSPLHF. CDR3 nucleotides: TGTGCCACCCAAGGGGCCAGTTATAATTCACCCCTCCACTTT.

J is TRBJ2-1 and V is TRBV30; 8 positions match TRBD1. The V gene end was trimmed by 6 bases and the J gene end by 1 base; junction bases not matched to a gene: 2. The CDR3 totals 13 residues. In germline, CDR1 is GTSNPN, CDR2 SVGIG (reference sequence). CDR3 in amino acids: CACDRGSYNEQFF. The CDR3 nucleotides are TGTGCCTGCGACAGGGGATCCTACAATGAGCAGTTCTTC.

The chain joins TRBV5-8 to TRBJ1-5, with D possibly TRBD1 on 5 matching bases. This CDR3 region has 16 residues. Per the germline V gene, CDR1 is SGHTS and CDR2 is YDEGEE. Trimming stripped 4 bases from V and 3 bases from J, with 17 bases between. The CDR3 nucleotides read TGTGCCAGCAGCCTTGTCTTCGGGACTTACAATCAGCCCCAGCATTTT. Translation: CASSLVFGTYNQPQHF.

The V and J genes are TRBV7-9 and TRBJ2-7; 10 bases map to TRBD2. The CDR3 consists of 15 residues. The ends lost 5 bases at V and 2 bases at J; junction bases unmatched: 6. CDR1 and CDR2 (germline): SEHNR, FQNEAQ (reference sequence). CDR3 DNA sequence: TGTGCCAGCAGCGGGACTAGCGTCGGACCCTACGAGCAGTACTTC. Translated, it gives CASSGTSVGPYEQYF.

The rearrangement uses TRBV30 and TRBJ2-7, with 8 bases identical to TRBD1. The V gene's germline CDR1 is GTSNPN and CDR2 SVGIG (reference sequence). This CDR3 is built from 14 residues. Germline trimming cut 3 bases from V and 6 bases from J; bases unmatched to any gene: 10. This CDR3 is CAWRDPGQGSEQYF. The CDR3 coding sequence is TGTGCCTGGAGGGACCCCGGACAGGGCAGCGAGCAGTACTTC.

V usage is TRBV19 and J usage is TRBJ2-7; 8 nucleotides match TRBD2. This CDR3 region has 15 residues. V lost 5 bases, J lost 2 bases, and 8 bases stayed unmatched. From germline, CDR1 is LNHDA and CDR2 SQIVND (reference sequence). The CDR3 protein is CASSRGGLDPYEQYF. The CDR3 coding sequence is TGTGCCAGTAGTCGGGGGGGACTAGATCCCTACGAGCAGTACTTC.

This rearrangement joins TRBV29-1 to TRBJ2-1, with D possibly TRBD2 on 7 matching bases. Trimming left V 6 bases short and J 2 bases short, with 20 bases between. The CDR3 totals 16 residues. CDR1 is SQVTM, CDR2 ANQGSEA, per germline. The CDR3 region has the DNA TGCAGCGTGGAGGGGGGCGGGAGAAAGACCTACAATGAGCAGTTCTTC. It codes for CSVEGGGRKTYNEQFF.